The rows below give T cell receptor beta chains drawn from one sample of a study of monozygotic twins with cystic fibrosis. The method was immunoSEQ multiplex PCR; TCRdb's version includes in-frame clones alone and lacks a portion of them. The repertoire holds some 35,000 clones, with 90% to 95% as singletons. Sequencing used blood. These receptors all stem from a boy between 2 and 10 years old with cystic fibrosis. CDR3s include the opening cysteine and the closing phenylalanine or tryptophan. D genes are given only for firm matches. Clone size, where shown, is once, few, many, or a class for clones that have expanded.

d_gene	abundance	v_gene	j_gene	CDR3aa	CDR3nt
.	.	TRBV7-6	TRBJ1-1	CASSSFGHPNTEAFF	TGTGCCAGCAGCTCGTTTGGACATCCGAACACTGAAGCTTTCTTT
TRBD1	.	TRBV6-5	TRBJ1-6	CASSLNRGSNSPLHF	TGTGCCAGCAGCCTAAACAGGGGCTCAAATTCACCCCTCCACTTT
.	few	TRBV29-1	TRBJ1-2	CSAALQAYGYTF	TGCAGCGCCGCATTACAAGCCTATGGCTACACCTTC
.	.	TRBV5-1	TRBJ1-1	CASSFESEAFF	TGCGCCAGCAGCTTCGAAAGTGAAGCTTTCTTT
.	.	TRBV6-1	TRBJ1-6	CASSDIPGTANSPLHF	TGTGCCAGCAGTGACATCCCCGGGACGGCTAATTCACCCCTCCACTTT
.	.	TRBV20-1	TRBJ1-2	CSATNYGYTF	TGCAGTGCTACCAACTATGGCTACACCTTC
.	.	TRBV10-3	TRBJ1-2	CAISENGQGYTF	TGTGCCATCAGTGAGAACGGTCAGGGCTACACCTTC
.	.	TRBV19	TRBJ2-7	CASRHYGAGASYEQYF	TGTGCCAGTAGACACTACGGCGCGGGGGCATCCTACGAGCAGTACTTC
.	.	TRBV29-1	TRBJ1-2	CSVSDASNYGYTF	TGCAGCGTTTCCGACGCTTCTAACTATGGCTACACCTTC
.	.	TRBV19	TRBJ1-1	CASRLGLMNTEAFF	TGTGCCAGTAGGTTAGGGCTGATGAACACTGAAGCTTTCTTT
.	.	TRBV18	TRBJ2-3	CASSPPTGLPDTQYF	TGTGCCAGCTCACCACCGACAGGCCTGCCAGATACGCAGTATTTT
.	.	TRBV6-6	TRBJ1-2	CASREGLQNYGYTF	TGTGCCAGCAGAGAGGGACTGCAAAACTATGGCTACACCTTC
.	.	TRBV5-6	TRBJ1-2	CASSFGGGGGYTF	TGTGCCAGCAGCTTTGGAGGGGGAGGCGGCTACACCTTC
TRBD1	.	TRBV14	TRBJ2-7	CASSHLGTGVDEQYF	TGTGCCAGCAGCCATTTAGGGACAGGGGTGGACGAGCAGTACTTC
.	.	TRBV9	TRBJ2-2	CASSVVATGELFF	TGTGCCAGCAGCGTAGTAGCTACCGGGGAGCTGTTTTTT
TRBD1	.	TRBV7-8	TRBJ1-1	CASSFPDREGDNTEAFF	TGTGCCAGCAGCTTTCCTGACAGGGAAGGAGATAACACTGAAGCTTTCTTT
TRBD1	.	TRBV5-1	TRBJ2-2	CASTDGQGWTGELFF	TGCGCCAGCACCGATGGACAGGGTTGGACCGGGGAGCTGTTTTTT
TRBD2	.	TRBV9	TRBJ2-1	CASSVDVLAGGFEQFF	TGTGCCAGCAGCGTAGATGTACTAGCGGGGGGATTTGAGCAGTTCTTC
TRBD2	.	TRBV11-3	TRBJ2-7	CASSLGTGGEQYF	TGTGCCAGCAGCTTAGGAACGGGAGGCGAGCAGTACTTC
.	.	TRBV27	TRBJ2-1	CASTSLGGGSYNEQFF	TGTGCCAGCACAAGTCTTGGGGGCGGGTCCTACAATGAGCAGTTCTTC
TRBD2	.	TRBV6-5	TRBJ2-5	CASSYIGGGKETQYF	TGTGCCAGCAGTTACATCGGGGGGGGGAAAGAGACCCAGTACTTC
TRBD1	.	TRBV25-1	TRBJ2-7	CASSEFRTGAEYEQYF	TGTGCCAGCAGTGAATTTCGGACAGGGGCTGAATACGAGCAGTACTTC
.	.	TRBV7-8	TRBJ1-1	CASSLMGGLGTEAFF	TGTGCCAGCAGCTTAATGGGGGGGCTTGGCACTGAAGCTTTCTTT
.	.	TRBV7-8	TRBJ1-6	CASSLVSSYSPLHF	TGTGCCAGCAGCTTAGTCAGCTCGTATTCACCCCTCCACTTT
TRBD1	.	TRBV6-6	TRBJ1-1	CASSADRLNTEAFF	TGTGCCAGCAGTGCGGACAGGTTAAACACTGAAGCTTTCTTT
.	.	TRBV7-6	TRBJ1-4	CASSLGAPNEKLFF	TGTGCCAGCAGCTTGGGGGCCCCAAATGAAAAACTGTTTTTT
.	.	TRBV10-3	TRBJ1-1	CAIRGAVNTEAFF	TGTGCCATCAGGGGAGCGGTGAACACTGAAGCTTTCTTT
.	.	TRBV6-6	TRBJ1-2	CASSYSSGVHGYTF	TGTGCCAGCAGTTACTCATCAGGGGTCCATGGCTACACCTTC
.	.	TRBV19	TRBJ2-6	CASTGFISPSGANVLTF	TGTGCCTCTACCGGATTCATTAGTCCCTCTGGGGCCAACGTCCTGACTTTC
.	.	TRBV7-9	TRBJ1-1	CASSPGPSTEAFF	TGTGCCAGCAGCCCAGGGCCGTCCACTGAAGCTTTCTTT
TRBD1	.	TRBV19	TRBJ2-7	CASSMGQPYEQYF	TGTGCCAGTAGTATGGGACAGCCCTACGAGCAGTACTTC
.	.	TRBV5-4	TRBJ1-2	CASSRSGTSGYTF	TGTGCCAGCAGCAGGTCCGGGACAAGTGGCTACACCTTC
.	once	TRBV2	TRBJ1-2	CASSGGQWTDGYTF	TGTGCCAGCAGTGGTGGACAGTGGACGGATGGCTACACCTTC
.	.	TRBV18	TRBJ1-2	CASSPGEGDTYGYTF	TGTGCCAGCTCACCAGGTGAAGGGGACACCTATGGCTACACCTTC
TRBD1	once	TRBV7-9	TRBJ1-4	CASSARQGTNEKLFF	TGTGCCAGCAGCGCTCGACAGGGGACTAATGAAAAACTGTTTTTT
.	.	TRBV13	TRBJ1-1	CASSFLGREAFF	TGTGCCAGCAGCTTTCTGGGCCGTGAAGCTTTCTTT
.	.	TRBV7-8	TRBJ1-5	CASSLGTAANQPQHF	TGTGCCAGCAGCTTAGGGACAGCTGCCAATCAGCCCCAGCATTTT
.	.	TRBV19	TRBJ2-7	CASSIRSSLIIPYEQYF	TGTGCCAGTAGTATAAGGTCGAGCCTCATCATCCCCTACGAGCAGTACTTC
TRBD1	.	TRBV2	TRBJ2-1	CASSADRWTSEQFF	TGTGCCAGCAGTGCGGACAGGTGGACAAGTGAGCAGTTCTTC
.	.	TRBV11-1	TRBJ1-1	CASSASDLFTEAFF	TGTGCCAGCAGCGCCTCGGACTTATTTACTGAAGCTTTCTTT
.	once	TRBV6-6	TRBJ1-4	CASSYGPTGRGEKLFF	TGTGCCAGCAGTTACGGGCCGACCGGGAGAGGGGAAAAACTGTTTTTT
.	.	TRBV19	TRBJ1-2	CASGVPGHLPNYGYTF	TGTGCCAGTGGGGTACCGGGACACCTCCCTAACTATGGCTACACCTTC
.	.	TRBV7-2	TRBJ1-2	CASSNDSFNYGYTF	TGTGCCAGCAGCAACGATAGTTTTAACTATGGCTACACCTTC
TRBD2	.	TRBV5-8	TRBJ2-6	CASSLGGSGANVLTF	TGTGCCAGCAGCCTCGGGGGGTCTGGGGCCAACGTCCTGACTTTC
.	.	TRBV4-1	TRBJ1-1	CASSQGEQTPLWNTEAFF	TGCGCCAGCAGCCAAGGAGAACAGACCCCACTATGGAACACTGAAGCTTTCTTT
.	.	TRBV6-5	TRBJ1-2	CASSYSPARAGMGYTF	TGTGCCAGCAGTTACTCCCCGGCAAGGGCCGGGATGGGCTACACCTTC
.	.	TRBV6-5	TRBJ1-2	CASSPGPDYGYTF	TGTGCCAGCAGTCCCGGGCCCGACTATGGCTACACCTTC
.	.	TRBV5-6	TRBJ1-5	CASSWGPGGNQPQHF	TGTGCCAGCAGCTGGGGCCCGGGGGGTAATCAGCCCCAGCATTTT
TRBD1	.	TRBV7-2	TRBJ2-7	CASSQLRDSAYEQYF	TGTGCCAGCAGCCAGCTACGGGACAGTGCCTACGAGCAGTACTTC
.	.	TRBV5-1	TRBJ1-1	CASSWGTVMNTEAFF	TGCGCCAGCAGCTGGGGAACGGTTATGAACACTGAAGCTTTCTTT